Detailed here is one T cell receptor (beta chain). This sample was taken from a study of T cells expressing NK-cell markers. Study overall: HCMV seropositivity characterized seven of the eight sequenced donors, and seronegativity one.

Germline V CDR1 and CDR2: MDHEN, SYDVKM. CDR3 size: 14 residues. UMIs accompanied the 5'RACE template switching by which TCR beta cDNA was made. TCRdb re-called the 5' RACE reads and catalogs CDR3 proteins one per entry, DNA excluded. This sample contains some 140,000 distinct CDR3 sequences. Specimen: blood T cells: a sorted CD56 or NKG2C T cell subset, CD4+ or CD8+ T cells, or bulk PBMC T cells (not recorded which). The receptor comes from a woman aged 45-60 years in good health. The chain employs TRBV28 and TRBJ2-7; TCRdb gives TRBD2 as the D gene, but with no DNA this cannot be confirmed. The CDR3 region is CASTLAGGSLEQYF.